The 19 T cell receptor beta chains below were found in one sample sequenced in a study of blood T cell repertoires in COVID-19. The assay was immunoSEQ multiplex PCR, and TCRdb's table has in-frame clones only and misses some. The repertoire has around 110,000 clones, about 80% of them found once; the top ten carry roughly 7%. The specimen sequenced was peripheral blood. The receptors derive from a man in his 70s with active or convalescent COVID-19.

The rearrangement links TRBV19 to TRBJ1-1; 9 bases are shared with TRBD1. Looked up from germline, CDR1 is LNHDA and CDR2 is SQIVND (reference sequence). Trimming cost V 5 bases and J 4 bases; bases outside gene matches: 5. The length of the CDR3 is 14 residues. CDR3 protein: CASSPQGAGTEAFF. The CDR3 region has the DNA TGTGCCAGTAGTCCACAGGGGGCCGGCACTGAAGCTTTCTTT.

This chain joins TRBV7-2 and TRBJ2-1; 12 nucleotides align to TRBD2. The CDR3 totals 16 residues. Germline trimming cut 4 bases from V and 9 bases from J; bases unmatched to any gene: 10. Germline V lookup: CDR1 SGHTA, CDR2 FQGNSA. The chain's CDR3 is CASSSPPSGRAVEQFF. The CDR3 nucleotides read TGTGCCAGCAGCTCCCCACCTAGCGGGAGGGCCGTTGAGCAGTTCTTC.

This clone has a single count. The chain links TRBV4-3 to TRBJ2-1, with TRBD1 matching 9 bases. CDR1 is LGHNA, CDR2 YSLEER, per germline. The CDR3 spans 15 residues. With V trimmed by 4 bases and J by 6 bases, 7 bases remained unmatched. CDR3 in amino acids: CASSLQGASANEQFF. Written as DNA, the CDR3 is TGCGCCAGCAGCCTACAGGGGGCTTCGGCCAATGAGCAGTTCTTC.

The sample holds many counts of this clone. The chain uses TRBV29-1 and TRBJ2-7; D is undetermined. CDR1 and CDR2 from the germline V gene are SQVTM and ANQGSEA. This CDR3 has 12 amino acids. V dropped 8 bases and J dropped 4 bases, with 15 bases sitting between them. CDR3 bases: TGCAGCTTCAGGCCAACTCCATACGAGCAGTACTTC. Encoded protein: CSFRPTPYEQYF.

This clone showed up just a few times. The chain couples TRBV7-6 to TRBJ1-3; D possibly corresponds to TRBD1 (5 bases). This CDR3 spans 18 amino acids. CDR1 and CDR2 from the germline V gene are SGHVS and FNYEAQ. V was trimmed by 7 bases and J by 0 bases, leaving 22 bases between them. CDR3 loop: CASTLGHRSPSSGNTIYF. CDR3 sequence (DNA): TGTGCCAGCACCTTGGGCCACAGGTCCCCGAGCTCTGGAAACACCATATATTTT.

The J gene is TRBJ1-5, the V gene TRBV30; 11 nucleotides match TRBD1. The trim removed 5 bases at V and 0 bases at J, leaving 6 bases unmatched. The CDR3 runs to 16 residues. Germline CDR1 is GTSNPN and CDR2 is SVGIG (reference sequence). The CDR3, as DNA: TGTGCCTGGGCCCGGACAGGGGGCTTTAGCAATCAGCCCCAGCATTTT. As protein: CAWARTGGFSNQPQHF.

This clone showed up just once. The chain carries TRBV10-3 and TRBJ1-1; weak D call: TRBD1 (5 bases). V was trimmed by 4 bases and J by 1 base, leaving 7 bases between them. CDR1 is ENHRY, CDR2 SYGVKD, per germline. The CDR3 length is 13 residues. The DNA of the CDR3 is TGTGCCATCAGTGGGACACAGAACACTGAAGCTTTCTTT. Protein: CAISGTQNTEAFF.

This chain joins TRBV5-6 and TRBJ1-1; 11 nucleotides match TRBD1. With 2 bases clipped from V and 4 bases from J, the junction kept 7 bases outside the gene matches. This CDR3 region has 16 residues. Germline assignment: CDR1 SGHDT and CDR2 YYEEEE. CDR3 coding DNA: TGTGCCAGCAGCTTATGGACAGGGGGCATGAGCACTGAAGCTTTCTTT. As protein: CASSLWTGGMSTEAFF.

The chain combines TRBV11-1 with TRBJ1-3; D possibly corresponds to TRBD1 (6 bases). The length of the CDR3 is 16 residues. V was trimmed by 5 bases and J by 1 base, leaving 15 bases between them. CDR1 is SGHAT and CDR2 is FQDESV in the germline V gene (reference sequence). DNA of the CDR3: TGTGCCAGCAGCAAAGAGGACAGCAAGTCTGGAAACACCATATATTTT. It codes for CASSKEDSKSGNTIYF.

V gene TRBV5-6 combines with J gene TRBJ2-7; 8 positions agree with TRBD1. The CDR3 length is 14 residues. Germline CDR1 is SGHDT and CDR2 is YYEEEE. V trimming: 1 base; J trimming: 2 bases; junction bases outside the gene matches: 2. CDR3 bases: TGTGCCAGCAGCTTGCCAGGGGGCACCTACGAGCAGTACTTC. Protein product: CASSLPGGTYEQYF.

The rearrangement joins TRBV6-6 to TRBJ2-5; TRBD2 aligns across 15 bases. Germline CDR1 MNHNY, CDR2 SVGAGI (reference sequence). CDR3 length equals 17 residues. J was trimmed by 2 bases and V by 5 bases; bases with no gene match: 6. CDR3 in amino acids: CASSPLGLAGGQETQYF. The CDR3, as DNA: TGTGCCAGCAGTCCCCTCGGACTAGCGGGAGGGCAAGAGACCCAGTACTTC.

This clone was seen only once. CDR3 amino acids: CASSPGQRGLNTEAFF. The CDR3 nucleotides are TGTGCCAGCTCACCGGGACAGAGGGGATTGAACACTGAAGCTTTCTTT. V usage is TRBV18 and J usage is TRBJ1-1; 7 nucleotides agree with TRBD1. Trimming took 3 bases from V and 0 from J; bases not matched to a gene: 7. The CDR3 is 16 residues long. Germline V gene data show CDR1 as KGHSH and CDR2 as LQKENI.

The chain employs TRBV30 and TRBJ2-7, with a weak D call TRBD1 (5 bases). CDR3 length: 12 residues. The ends were cut back, 5 bases at V and 3 bases at J, with 11 bases in the middle. Looked up from germline, CDR1 is GTSNPN and CDR2 is SVGIG (reference sequence). The CDR3 nucleotides read TGTGCCTGGGGCCCAGGGAACTACGAGCAGTACTTC. Amino acids: CAWGPGNYEQYF. Full variable domain (missing parts from reference TRBV30 and TRBJ2-7): SQTIHQWPATLVQPVGSPLSLECTVEGTSNPNLYWYRQAAGRGLQLLFYSVGIGQISSEVPQNLSASRPQDRQFILSSKKLLLSDSGFYLCAWGPGNYEQYFGPGTRLTVT.

The chain has TRBV5-5 and TRBJ2-7; 10 bases line up with TRBD1. CDR1 SGHKS and CDR2 YYEKEE come from the germline V gene (reference sequence). This CDR3 is 14 amino acids long. V lost 4 bases to trimming and J lost 3 bases; unmatched junction nucleotides: 4. As DNA, the CDR3 is TGTGCCAGCAGCGTCCGGGACAGGGGCTACGAGCAGTACTTC. This encodes CASSVRDRGYEQYF.

This clone was counted a single time. The chain joins TRBV11-1 to TRBJ1-1, with TRBD1 matching over 11 bases. In germline, CDR1 is SGHAT, CDR2 FQDESV (reference sequence). There are 14 residues in the CDR3. V gave up 7 bases and J gave up 5 bases; unmatched junction bases: 6. As DNA, the CDR3 is TGTGCCAGCAAGGTGGACAGGGGGCAAACTGAAGCTTTCTTT. Translated, it gives CASKVDRGQTEAFF.

This sequence joins TRBV9 and TRBJ1-2; D is undetermined. Trimming stripped 2 bases from V and 7 bases from J, with 12 bases between. This CDR3 contains 13 residues. In germline, CDR1 is SGDLS, CDR2 YYNGEE. The CDR3 spells CASSVSQGGGYTF. The CDR3 DNA sequence: TGTGCCAGCAGCGTCAGCCAAGGCGGTGGCTACACCTTC.

This chain joins TRBV30 and TRBJ2-1; D unclear. Trimming cost V 1 base and J 7 bases, with 8 bases left between them. Germline V gene lookup returns CDR1 GTSNPN and CDR2 SVGIG (reference sequence). This CDR3 is built from 12 residues. CDR3 sequence reads: CAWSENTNEQFF. DNA for the CDR3: TGTGCCTGGAGTGAAAACACGAATGAGCAGTTCTTC.

The chain links TRBV6-6 to TRBJ1-1; a possible D gene is TRBD1 (6 bases). With 5 bases removed from V and 4 bases from J, the gap between germline ends came to 17 bases. CDR3 length: 15 amino acids. Per germline, CDR1 MNHNY and CDR2 SVGAGI (reference sequence). The CDR3 reads CASSRRAQGSTEAFF. The CDR3 DNA is TGTGCCAGCAGTCGTCGGGCACAGGGAAGCACTGAAGCTTTCTTT.

V gene TRBV3-1 (or the pseudogene TRBV3-2) combines with J gene TRBJ1-1; tentative D call: TRBD1 (5 bases). Germline assignment: CDR1 LGHDT and CDR2 YNNKEL (reference sequence). Trimming removed 1 base from V and 0 bases from J, with 9 bases in between. CDR3 length: 15 amino acids. The CDR3 region is CASSQAYRMNTEAFF. The CDR3 bases are TGTGCCAGCAGCCAAGCTTACAGGATGAACACTGAAGCTTTCTTT.